This is a list of T cell receptor beta chains from one sample in a study of Ad26.COV2.S vaccination and SARS-CoV-2 variants. Sequencing was performed with immunoSEQ multiplex PCR; in TCRdb, only in-frame clones are kept and a portion is missing. The data show roughly 350,000 clones, around 89% seen once. The starting material was peripheral blood, obtained in a trial of Ad26.COV2.S vaccine versus placebo. The receptors here all came from a person between 18 and 65 years old who received the Ad26.COV2.S COVID-19 vaccine or a placebo. CDR3s include the opening cysteine and the closing phenylalanine or tryptophan. A D gene is named only where the DNA matches it firmly. Size tells how often a clone was seen (once, few, many) or the class of an expanded clone, and some rows leave it out.

d_call clone_size j_call v_call cdr3_nt cdr3_aa
NA NA TRBJ2-2 TRBV2 TGTGCCAGCAGTGAAGGGACAGTTAACACCGGGGAGCTGTTTTTT CASSEGTVNTGELFF
NA NA TRBJ1-1 TRBV6-5 TGTGCCAGCAGCCGGGGCAGCGCAGGAGGAACTGAAGCTTTCTTT CASSRGSAGGTEAFF
NA NA TRBJ2-1 TRBV27 TGTGCCAGCAGTTTTTTACCCCTGAGGGTACTCAATGAGCAGTTCTTC CASSFLPLRVLNEQFF
NA NA TRBJ2-3 TRBV4-3 TGCGCCAGCAGCCAGCGTAGCGGAACAAGCACAGATACGCAGTATTTT CASSQRSGTSTDTQYF
NA NA TRBJ1-2 TRBV11-2 TGTGCCAGCAGCTTAGACGGCAGGGCAGGTGGCTACACCTTC CASSLDGRAGGYTF
NA NA TRBJ2-6 TRBV29-1 TGCAGCGCCTCCGGGACATCTGGGGCCAACGTCCTGACTTTC CSASGTSGANVLTF
NA NA TRBJ2-7 TRBV28 TGTGCCAGCCGCCCTCCCACGAGACGGCCCTCCTACGAGCAGTACTTC CASRPPTRRPSYEQYF
NA NA TRBJ1-5 TRBV11-2 TGTGCCAGCAGCCCCCAAGATGCCCATGGCAATCAGCCCCAGCATTTT CASSPQDAHGNQPQHF
NA NA TRBJ2-2 TRBV7-2 TGTGCCAGCAGCTTAGTGCGGGGGAACACCGGGGAGCTGTTTTTT CASSLVRGNTGELFF
TRBD1 NA TRBJ1-4 TRBV19 TGTGCCAGTAGTCTTGGACAGGGGAAGGATGCTAATGAAAAACTGTTTTTT CASSLGQGKDANEKLFF
NA NA TRBJ1-6 TRBV7-2 TGTGCCAGCATCCAGACCAGGGGTAGGTCACCCCTCCACTTT CASIQTRGRSPLHF
TRBD1 NA TRBJ2-1 TRBV9 TGTGCCAGCAGCGTTTTACAGGGGACCAATGAGCAGTTCTTC CASSVLQGTNEQFF
NA NA TRBJ1-1 TRBV7-3 TGTGCCAGCAGCTTAAGAGGGACCTTGAACACTGAAGCTTTCTTT CASSLRGTLNTEAFF
TRBD1 NA TRBJ2-6 TRBV28 TGTGCCAGCGGACAGGGAGACCTTAGTGGGGCCAACGTCCTGACTTTC CASGQGDLSGANVLTF
NA NA TRBJ2-2 TRBV27 TGTGCCAGCAGTTTCCAGAACACCGGGGAGCTGTTTTTT CASSFQNTGELFF
NA NA TRBJ1-3 TRBV29-1 TGCAGCGTTAAAGGGACAGGAAACACCATATATTTT CSVKGTGNTIYF
NA few TRBJ1-1 TRBV4-1 TGCGCCAGCAGTTACCCGGGATCCTGGGACACTGAAGCTTTCTTT CASSYPGSWDTEAFF
TRBD2 NA TRBJ2-1 TRBV7-7 TGTGCTAGCAGCTTACTAGCGGGGGAGGGCAATGAGCAGTTCTTC CASSLLAGEGNEQFF
NA NA TRBJ1-3 TRBV5-8 TGTGCCAGCAGTCTCGTACGAAACACCATATATTTT CASSLVRNTIYF
NA NA TRBJ2-7 TRBV27 TGTGCCAGCAGTTTACATCGACAGTCATGGCAGTACTTC CASSLHRQSWQYF
NA NA TRBJ1-1 TRBV7-2 TGTGCCAGCACCCAGGGACAGAACACTGAAGCTTTCTTT CASTQGQNTEAFF
TRBD1 NA TRBJ2-7 TRBV4-3 TGCGCCAGCAGCCAGGACACAGGGGCGGGCGAGCAGTACTTC CASSQDTGAGEQYF
NA NA TRBJ1-6 TRBV13 TGTGCCAGCAGCTCCCGGGAGGGAAGAGGTTATTCACCCCTCCACTTT CASSSREGRGYSPLHF
NA NA TRBJ2-2 TRBV6-5 TGTGCCAGCAACAGAGACAGAATCGGGGAGCTGTTTTTT CASNRDRIGELFF
NA NA TRBJ2-7 TRBV25-1 TGTGCTACCCAGACCTCCTACGAGCAGTACTTC CATQTSYEQYF
NA NA TRBJ1-5 TRBV28 TGTGCCAGCAGTGTGCCCAGGGGATTCTCACAGCCCCAGCATTTT CASSVPRGFSQPQHF
NA NA TRBJ2-2 TRBV19 TGTGCCAGTAGACGGGGTGGGGAGCTGTTTTTT CASRRGGELFF
NA few TRBJ1-3 TRBV6-2/TRBV6-3 TGTGCCAGCAGTTCTGCCCCCCTCCCGGGATGGAACACCATATATTTT CASSSAPLPGWNTIYF
NA NA TRBJ2-1 TRBV2 TGTGCCAGCGGGGAGGCAGGGGGCTACAATGAGCAGTTCTTC CASGEAGGYNEQFF
TRBD1 NA TRBJ2-7 TRBV7-2 TGTGCCAGCAGCAACGGGGACAGGGGGCACGAGCAGTACTTC CASSNGDRGHEQYF
NA NA TRBJ2-1 TRBV7-9 TGTGCCAGCAGCTTAATCAGGCGACTAGTGTACAATGAGCAGTTCTTC CASSLIRRLVYNEQFF
NA once TRBJ1-1 TRBV30 TGTGCCTGGAGTGGCGGCACGGATACTGAAGCTTTCTTT CAWSGGTDTEAFF
TRBD2 NA TRBJ2-7 TRBV18 TGTGCCAGCTCACCTACTAGCGGACCAACCTACGAGCAGTACTTC CASSPTSGPTYEQYF
TRBD1 NA TRBJ2-7 TRBV7-6 TGTGCCAGCAGCAACCCAGGGGGTGACGACGAGCAGTACTTC CASSNPGGDDEQYF
NA NA TRBJ2-3 TRBV3-1/TRBV3-2 TGTGCCAGCAGCCCAGGACCCCCAGATACGCAGTATTTT CASSPGPPDTQYF
NA NA TRBJ2-6 TRBV4-1 TGCGCCAGCAGCCGACCCGGACAAAAATACAACGTCCTGACTTTC CASSRPGQKYNVLTF
NA NA TRBJ2-7 TRBV7-2 TGTGCCAGCGGGGAGTCTAGGGAGCAGTACTTC CASGESREQYF
TRBD1 NA TRBJ1-1 TRBV28 TGTGCCAGCACCTGGACAGGAGCGAACACTGAAGCTTTCTTT CASTWTGANTEAFF
NA NA TRBJ2-7 TRBV10-3 TGTGCCATCAGTGGGGGAGGTGTCAGGGGCCCAAAGCTCACCTACGAGCAGTACTTC CAISGGGVRGPKLTYEQYF
NA NA TRBJ2-7 TRBV7-2 TGTGCCAGCAGCTTCCGGAGAGATTCCTACGAGCAGTACTTC CASSFRRDSYEQYF
NA NA TRBJ1-3 TRBV6-5 TGTGCCAGCAGTTATATCAAGGGTGCTGGAAACACCATATATTTT CASSYIKGAGNTIYF
TRBD1 NA TRBJ1-2 TRBV28 TGTGCCAGCAGTACCGCCGGTAGTGGGACAGAGATCTATGGCTACACCTTC CASSTAGSGTEIYGYTF
NA NA TRBJ1-1 TRBV4-3 TGCGCCAGCAGCCAATGGGTCGGGGTAACTGAAGCTTTCTTT CASSQWVGVTEAFF
NA NA TRBJ2-2 TRBV5-1 TGCGCCAGCAGCTCCTTAGCCGGGGAGCTGTTTTTT CASSSLAGELFF
TRBD1 NA TRBJ2-7 TRBV4-3 TGCGCCAGCAGCCAAGGGCATGGACAGGGAACTTCCTACGAGCAGTACTTC CASSQGHGQGTSYEQYF
NA NA TRBJ2-1 TRBV7-9 TGTGCCAGCAGTTTTGCGGGACTCGCCGGACAGTTCTTC CASSFAGLAGQFF
NA NA TRBJ1-1 TRBV7-9 TGTGCCAGCAGCTTGTCGAACACTGAAGCTTTCTTT CASSLSNTEAFF
NA NA TRBJ2-2 TRBV12-5 TGTGCTAGTGGTTTGGTTGGGAACACCGGGGAGCTGTTTTTT CASGLVGNTGELFF
TRBD2 few TRBJ2-1 TRBV12-3/TRBV12-4 TGTGCCAGCAGTCCTCGGGGGGTACAGTTCTTC CASSPRGVQFF
TRBD2 NA TRBJ2-7 TRBV6-2/TRBV6-3 TGTGCCAGCAGTTACGGGACTAGCGGGTACGAGCAGTACTTC CASSYGTSGYEQYF
NA NA TRBJ2-3 TRBV19 TGTGCCAGTAGAAGAGAGGGGTTGACAGATACGCAGTATTTT CASRREGLTDTQYF
TRBD1 few TRBJ1-6 TRBV7-8 TGTGCCAGCAGCTTAACAGGGGGCAAGAATTCACCCCTCCACTTT CASSLTGGKNSPLHF
NA NA TRBJ1-1 TRBV4-3 TGCGCCAGCAGCCAAGATCGGGCTTCTCTCATCACTGAAGCTTTCTTT CASSQDRASLITEAFF